Given below is one T cell receptor (beta chain) in context. The data were produced by immunoSEQ multiplex PCR, yet TCRdb's version contains in-frame clones alone and is incomplete. This repertoire shows 70,000 to 95,000 clones, approximately 90% found once; its top ten account for over 3.5%. V lost 6 bases, J lost 7 bases, and 2 bases stayed unmatched. The CDR3 covers 12 residues. Per germline, CDR1 PRHDT and CDR2 FYEKMQ (reference sequence). The data are from a study of T cells in localized non-small cell lung cancer. The receptor was isolated from a woman aged 40-75 years with stage II squamous cell lung carcinoma. V usage is TRBV13 and J usage is TRBJ1-1; 10 positions match TRBD1. Sample: PBMCs, taken before any cancer treatment. CDR3 residues: CASRTGGGEAFF. CDR3 coding DNA: TGTGCCAGCAGGACAGGGGGCGGTGAAGCTTTCTTT.